These 11 T cell receptor beta chains were sequenced from one sample in a study of shared T cell receptors in the human thymus. Produced via immunoSEQ multiplex PCR; TCRdb's table is partial and in-frame only. The table records about 380,000 clones, approximately 95% of them present only once. Sequenced: thymocytes. The receptors were sampled from a human donor.

V is TRBV27 and J is TRBJ1-5; no definite D call. The V gene lost 5 bases and the J gene lost 1 base, with 15 bases spanning the gap. Germline V CDR1 and CDR2: MNHEY, SMNVEV (reference sequence). The CDR3 runs to 16 residues. CDR3 residues: CASSPGSSDSNQPQHF. The CDR3, as DNA: TGTGCCAGCAGTCCGGGCAGCTCTGACAGCAATCAGCCCCAGCATTTT.

This chain connects TRBV30 to TRBJ2-1; 16 bases match TRBD2. This CDR3 is 19 amino acids long. CDR1 GTSNPN and CDR2 SVGIG come from the germline V gene (reference sequence). Trimming at V came to 7 bases and at J to 0 bases, leaving 12 bases not matched to a gene. The CDR3 nucleotides read TGTGCCTTCGACCCCGGGACTAGCGGGAGGGAGAGCTCCTACAATGAGCAGTTCTTC. This gives the protein CAFDPGTSGRESSYNEQFF.

The chain is built from TRBV10-3 and TRBJ2-3; 10 bases are shared with TRBD2. V lost 7 bases and J lost 2; bases outside the gene matches: 6. CDR1 and CDR2 (germline): ENHRY, SYGVKD. This CDR3 is built from 15 residues. CDR3 DNA: TGTGCCATCAATACTAGCGGGGACCACACAGATACGCAGTATTTT. Translating gives CAINTSGDHTDTQYF.

V is TRBV28 and J is TRBJ1-1, with no clear D. The CDR3 has 17 residues. Per the germline V gene, CDR1 is MDHEN and CDR2 is SYDVKM. The V end lost 3 bases, the J end lost 0 bases, and 17 bases lay between the germline ends. CDR3 DNA: TGTGCCAGCAGTTTCTCAGGTCCCAGTAGTGTGAACACTGAAGCTTTCTTT. It yields the protein CASSFSGPSSVNTEAFF.

The chain joins TRBV7-9 to TRBJ2-5, with TRBD1 as a possible D gene (6 bases). V lost 5 bases and J lost 5, with 9 bases in between. The CDR3 totals 12 residues. Looked up from germline, CDR1 is SEHNR and CDR2 is FQNEAQ (reference sequence). The CDR3 bases are TGTGCCAGCAGCCACACAGGGGAGACCCAGTACTTC. Its translation is CASSHTGETQYF. The whole variable domain, remainder taken from reference TRBV7-9 and TRBJ2-5, is DTGVSQNPRHKITKRGQNVTFRCDPISEHNRLYWYRQTLGQGPEFLTYFQNEAQLEKSRLLSDRFSAERPKGSFSTLEIQRTEQGDSAMYLCASSHTGETQYFGPGTRLLVL.

The rearrangement joins TRBV27 to TRBJ2-2; TRBD2 matches at 10 bases. The CDR3 covers 18 residues. Germline CDR1 and CDR2: MNHEY and SMNVEV (reference sequence). Trimming took 0 bases from V and 0 from J; bases not matched to a gene: 4. CDR3 bases: TGTGCCAGCAGTTTATCTAAGACTAGCGGGCCGAACACCGGGGAGCTGTTTTTT. It codes for CASSLSKTSGPNTGELFF.

V usage is TRBV4-1 and J usage is TRBJ2-7, with D unclear. Germline V lookup: CDR1 MGHRA, CDR2 YSYEKL. The CDR3 sequence is 17 residues long. V lost 2 bases, J lost 0 bases, and 17 bases lay in between. CDR3 in amino acids: CASSQKPESARSYEQYF. The CDR3 DNA is TGCGCCAGCAGCCAAAAGCCGGAGTCAGCCCGCTCCTACGAGCAGTACTTC.

The gene calls are TRBV7-9 and TRBJ1-1; possible D gene TRBD1, 5 bases. V lost 5 bases to trimming and J lost 8 bases, with 27 bases between them. This CDR3 has 17 residues. CDR1 and CDR2 (germline): SEHNR, FQNEAQ (reference sequence). This chain's CDR3 is CASSQTGGGPSFREAFF. The CDR3 nucleotides are TGTGCCAGCAGCCAAACCGGGGGGGGACCATCTTTTAGGGAAGCTTTCTTT.

This clone was observed a handful of times. This chain joins TRBV19 and TRBJ2-7; 9 bases are a match to TRBD1. Germline CDR1 and CDR2: LNHDA and SQIVND (reference sequence). Trimming removed 4 bases from V and 5 bases from J; junction bases left unmatched: 9. The CDR3 is 15 amino acids. The CDR3 spells CASSSSGTGYHEQYF. CDR3 nucleotides: TGTGCCAGTAGTAGTTCCGGGACAGGGTACCACGAGCAGTACTTC.

The chain uses TRBV10-3 and TRBJ2-7; D not certain. The germline gives CDR1 ENHRY, CDR2 SYGVKD. There are 13 residues in the CDR3. Trimming shortened V by 0 bases and J by 7 bases, and 10 bases separated the two germline ends. CDR3 amino acids: CAISESSVGEQYF. The CDR3 bases are TGTGCCATCAGTGAGTCAAGCGTGGGGGAGCAGTACTTC.

The chain joins TRBV28 to TRBJ1-3; a possible D gene is TRBD1 (6 bases). The CDR3 has 15 residues. Looked up from germline, CDR1 is MDHEN and CDR2 is SYDVKM. The V and J ends lost 5 bases and 6 bases respectively, with 17 bases between them. The CDR3 spells CASSPRGGNENTIYF. For the CDR3, the DNA is TGTGCCAGCAGTCCCAGGGGTGGGAATGAAAACACCATATATTTT. The full variable domain, with the rest looked up from reference TRBV28 and TRBJ1-3, is DVKVTQSSRYLVKRTGEKVFLECVQDMDHENMFWYRQDPGLGLRLIYFSYDVKMKEKGDIPEGYSVSREKKERFSLILESASTNQTSMYLCASSPRGGNENTIYFGEGSWLTVV.